This T cell receptor beta chain was identified during a study of blood T cell repertoires in COVID-19. Whole-study context: Sample material is recorded as cDNA or gDNA derived from T cells, B-cell-depleted T cells, or PBMCs.

Germline V CDR1 and CDR2: LNHDA, SQIVND (reference sequence). The V gene end was trimmed by 7 bases and the J gene end by 4 bases; junction bases not matched to a gene: 15. The CDR3 spans 17 residues. Authors' methods: Nucleated cell number was recorded as an estimate derived from reference gene primer amplification. Repertoires were generated with immunoSEQ multiplex PCR, while TCRdb's copy carries only in-frame clones and drops some. The V and J calls and clone size come from that table; D and trimming were worked out from the DNA. The data show roughly 140,000 clones, approximately 73% seen once. Sequencing was carried out using peripheral blood. The rearrangement joins TRBV19 to TRBJ2-4, with 8 bases matching TRBD2. This TCR was sampled from a man aged 55 to 69 with acute or convalescent COVID-19. The CDR3 bases are TGTGCCAGTACCCCCGCCGGGGCTAGCGGGCCTAAAAACATTCAGTACTTC. Translated, it gives CASTPAGASGPKNIQYF.